The source of this T cell receptor beta chain is a study of shared clonotypes between healthy human individuals. Sequencing used immunoSEQ multiplex PCR; TCRdb keeps in-frame clones, though not all of them. Among about 490,000 clones listed, about 78% were seen once. This clone was observed at least ten times. CDR3 length: 14 residues. With 3 bases removed from V and 0 bases from J, the gap between germline ends came to 9 bases. CDR1 and CDR2 from the germline V gene are SEHNR and FQNEAQ (reference sequence). The material sequenced was PBMCs. This chain links TRBV7-9 with TRBJ2-7; the D gene could be TRBD1 or TRBD2 (5 bases each). The TCR originated in a woman aged 35 to 49 in good health. Some clones in this sample may be carry-over from other donors' samples. The CDR3, as DNA: TGTGCCAGCAGCTTGGGACGGAGCTCCTACGAGCAGTACTTC. Residues: CASSLGRSSYEQYF.